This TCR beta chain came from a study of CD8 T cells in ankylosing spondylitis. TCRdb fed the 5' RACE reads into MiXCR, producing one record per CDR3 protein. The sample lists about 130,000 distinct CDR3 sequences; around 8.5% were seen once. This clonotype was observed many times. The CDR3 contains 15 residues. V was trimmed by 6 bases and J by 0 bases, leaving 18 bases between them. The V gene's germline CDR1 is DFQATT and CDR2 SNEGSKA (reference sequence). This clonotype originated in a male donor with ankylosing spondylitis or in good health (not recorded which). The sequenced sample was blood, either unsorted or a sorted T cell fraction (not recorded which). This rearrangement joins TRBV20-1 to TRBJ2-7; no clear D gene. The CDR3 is CSAGPGPSSSYEQYF. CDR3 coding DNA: TGCAGTGCAGGACCCGGACCTTCGAGCTCCTACGAGCAGTACTTC.